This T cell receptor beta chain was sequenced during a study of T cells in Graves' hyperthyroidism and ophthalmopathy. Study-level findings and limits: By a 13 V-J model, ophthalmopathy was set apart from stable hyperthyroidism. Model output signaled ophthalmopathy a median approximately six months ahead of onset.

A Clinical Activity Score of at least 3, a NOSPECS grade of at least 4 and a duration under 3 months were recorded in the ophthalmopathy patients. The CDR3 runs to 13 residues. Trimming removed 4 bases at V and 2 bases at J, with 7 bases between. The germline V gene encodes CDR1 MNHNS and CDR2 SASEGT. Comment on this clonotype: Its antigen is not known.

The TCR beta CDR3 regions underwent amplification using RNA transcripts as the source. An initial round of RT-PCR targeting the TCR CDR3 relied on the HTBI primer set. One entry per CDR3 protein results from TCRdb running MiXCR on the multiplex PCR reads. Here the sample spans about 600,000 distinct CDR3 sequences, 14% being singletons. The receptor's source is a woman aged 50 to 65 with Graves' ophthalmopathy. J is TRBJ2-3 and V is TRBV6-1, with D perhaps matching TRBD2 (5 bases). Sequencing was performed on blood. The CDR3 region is CASSGTFTDTQYF. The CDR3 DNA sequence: TGTGCCAGCAGTGGGACTTTCACAGATACGCAGTATTTT.